Below, 22 T cell receptor beta chains from the same sample are listed, as sequenced in a study of blood T cells in healthy people across ages. Primers used in a second PCR of about 6 to 11 cycles were a sample-barcoded 5' primer and a J-beta primer mix. TCRdb ran MiXCR on the 5' RACE reads and lists one entry per CDR3 protein. Found here are hundreds of thousands of distinct CDR3 sequences, under 70% of them singletons; the top ten hold about two fifths. Sequencing was carried out using blood. The receptors originated from a man aged 60 to 75 in good health.

CDR3 DNA: TGCAGTGCTAGAGATTACAACAGGGGGACAACTAATGAAAAACTGTTTTTT. Its protein is CSARDYNRGTTNEKLFF. This chain connects TRBV20-1 to TRBJ1-4, with 8 bases lining up with TRBD1. Germline V CDR1 and CDR2: DFQATT, SNEGSKA (reference sequence). The CDR3 covers 17 residues. V was clipped by 0 bases and J by 0 bases; unmatched bases: 6.

This chain connects TRBV12-3 or TRBV12-4 to TRBJ2-3; TRBD2 aligns across 11 bases. V lost 7 bases, J lost 1 base, and 4 bases stayed unmatched. This CDR3 is 15 amino acids long. CDR3 DNA sequence: TGTGCCAGCAAGCAACTAGCGGGGGGCACAGATACGCAGTATTTT. This sequence encodes CASKQLAGGTDTQYF.

This CDR3 reads CATSRSRNTEAFF. CDR3 in DNA: TGTGCCACCAGCAGAAGCAGGAACACTGAAGCTTTCTTT. The chain carries TRBV15 and TRBJ1-1; D is uncertain. Per germline, CDR1 LNHNV and CDR2 YYDKDF (reference sequence). The V gene lost 2 bases and the J gene lost 1 base, with 5 bases spanning the gap. The CDR3 is made up of 13 amino acids.

This chain joins TRBV27 and TRBJ1-1; tentative D call: TRBD1 (6 bases). Germline CDR1 is MNHEY and CDR2 is SMNVEV (reference sequence). The V gene lost 0 bases and the J gene lost 1 base, with 9 bases spanning the gap. The CDR3 runs 15 residues. CDR3: CASSLSGHRNTEAFF. Written as DNA, the CDR3 is TGTGCCAGCAGTTTATCGGGACACCGGAACACTGAAGCTTTCTTT.

This clonotype appeared a few times. A read error is possible here, since a much larger clone lies one base away. The rearrangement joins TRBV5-1 to TRBJ2-5; D unclear. The CDR3 is 12 residues long. Germline assignment: CDR1 SGHRS and CDR2 YFSETQ. CDR3 in DNA: TGCGCCAGCAGCTTGGACCAAGGGACCCAGTACTTC. Amino acid sequence: CASSLDQGTQYF.

This clonotype appeared a few times. The chain couples TRBV18 to TRBJ1-4, with unresolved D. This CDR3 is built from 14 residues. CDR1 and CDR2 from the germline V gene are KGHSH and LQKENI. V gave up 8 bases and J gave up 0 bases, with 10 bases separating them. The CDR3: CASVGTATNEKLFF. In nucleotides, the CDR3 is TGTGCCAGCGTAGGAACTGCAACTAATGAAAAACTGTTTTTT.

The rearrangement joins TRBV9 to TRBJ1-5; a weak D match, TRBD1 (5 bases). Trimming took off 3 bases at V and 0 bases at J, with 10 bases between the two ends. CDR3 size: 15 residues. Germline CDR1 is SGDLS and CDR2 is YYNGEE. The CDR3 DNA reads TGTGCCAGCAGCGAAAGAGGGGATAGCAATCAGCCCCAGCATTTT. It is translated as CASSERGDSNQPQHF. Using reference TRBV9 and TRBJ1-5 for the parts outside the CDR3, the full variable domain is DSGVTQTPKHLITATGQRVTLRCSPRSGDLSVYWYQQSLDQGLQFLIQYYNGEERAKGNILERFSAQQFPDLHSELNLSSLELGDSALYFCASSERGDSNQPQHFGDGTRLSIL.

The chain couples TRBV27 to TRBJ1-2; the D gene is possibly TRBD1 (5 bases). The germline CDR1 and CDR2 sequences are MNHEY and SMNVEV (reference sequence). V lost 5 bases, J lost 2 bases, and 12 bases lay in between. The CDR3 consists of 14 residues. The CDR3 DNA reads as TGTGCCAGCAGTCATAGACAGTTGAACTATGGCTACACCTTC. Translated, it gives CASSHRQLNYGYTF.

A few counts support this clonotype. V is TRBV5-6 and J is TRBJ1-1; D gene uncertain. The germline V and J ends were trimmed by 3 bases and 7 bases, with 10 bases remaining between them. The CDR3 is made up of 12 amino acids. CDR1 is SGHDT and CDR2 is YYEEEE in the germline V gene. In DNA, the CDR3 is TGTGCCAGCAGCTCCATGGAACGTGAAGCTTTCTTT. Its translation is CASSSMEREAFF.

The chain recombines TRBV6-6 with TRBJ1-1, with TRBD1 identical over 7 bases. The V gene end was trimmed by 2 bases and the J gene end by 5 bases; junction bases not matched to a gene: 5. The CDR3 runs to 14 residues. Germline loops: CDR1 MNHNY, CDR2 SVGAGI (reference sequence). CDR3: CASSYPTGWTEAFF. The CDR3 DNA sequence: TGTGCCAGCAGTTACCCGACAGGGTGGACTGAAGCTTTCTTT.

This sequence joins TRBV5-1 and TRBJ2-1; D may be TRBD1 (6 bases). The better agreement between TRBJ2-7 and the DNA end casts doubt on the J call. Germline V CDR1 and CDR2: SGHRS, YFSETQ. CDR3 size: 13 residues. The CDR3 nucleotides read TGCGCCAGCAGCGCCGGACAGTACTGGGAGCAGTACTTC. The encoded protein is CASSAGQYWEQYF.

The chain is built from TRBV6-2 or TRBV6-3 and TRBJ2-7; no definite D call. The CDR3 is made up of 13 amino acids. Per germline, CDR1 MNHEY and CDR2 SVGEGT. Trimming took 0 bases from V and 5 from J, leaving 8 bases between them. Written as DNA, the CDR3 is TGTGCCAGCAGTTACTCGAACAGTAACGAGCAGTACTTC. Residues: CASSYSNSNEQYF.

This clonotype was seen only a few times. The chain recombines TRBV20-1 with TRBJ1-2; possible D gene TRBD1, 5 bases. Trimming removed 0 bases from V and 4 bases from J, with 12 bases in between. CDR1 and CDR2 (germline): DFQATT, SNEGSKA (reference sequence). The CDR3 contains 14 residues. CDR3 nucleotide sequence: TGCAGTGCTAGAGATTCGGAGGGGAGCTATGGCTACACCTTC. It specifies CSARDSEGSYGYTF.

There are many counts of this clonotype. At one of its ends the junction is not consistent with the germline gene, which may arise from a read error. The genes are TRBV2 and TRBJ2-5; 8 bases fit TRBD1. The CDR3 consists of 12 residues. The V gene's germline CDR1 is SNHLY and CDR2 FYNNEI. The chain's CDR3 is CASSDRGETQYF. DNA of the CDR3: TGCGCCAGCAGTGACAGGGGAGAGACCCAGTACTTC.

This clonotype has a handful of counts. The chain carries TRBV29-1 and TRBJ2-5; D is unclear. The CDR3 is 13 residues long. Germline loops: CDR1 SQVTM, CDR2 ANQGSEA. V was trimmed by 6 bases and J by 1 base, leaving 12 bases between them. The CDR3 is CSVSATSQETQYF. CDR3 bases: TGCAGCGTCTCTGCAACATCCCAAGAGACCCAGTACTTC.

This clonotype appeared a few times. This chain connects TRBV25-1 to TRBJ2-5; 7 bases are a match to TRBD1. V was clipped by 3 bases and J by 4 bases; unmatched bases: 5. The germline V gene has CDR1 MGHDK and CDR2 SYGVNS. CDR3 size: 14 residues. The CDR3 here is CASSDDRAVETQYF. CDR3 nucleotides: TGTGCCAGCAGTGATGACAGGGCTGTAGAGACCCAGTACTTC.

The chain is built from TRBV25-1 and TRBJ2-7; TRBD2 aligns across 7 bases. CDR1 MGHDK and CDR2 SYGVNS come from the germline V gene. Germline trimming cut 4 bases from V and 3 bases from J; bases unmatched to any gene: 9. The CDR3 extends over 15 amino acids. CDR3 protein: CASSGGGGGFYEQYF. The CDR3 DNA reads TGTGCCAGCAGTGGGGGGGGTGGGGGTTTCTACGAGCAGTACTTC.

The J gene is TRBJ2-3, the V gene TRBV9; D gene uncertain. The ends were cut back, 0 bases at V and 2 bases at J, with 4 bases in the middle. The CDR3 totals 13 residues. CDR1 is SGDLS and CDR2 is YYNGEE in the germline V gene. The CDR3 DNA is TGTGCCAGCAGCGTAGGAATCACAGATACGCAGTATTTT. Translated, it gives CASSVGITDTQYF. Full variable domain (outside the CDR3, taken from reference TRBV9 and TRBJ2-3): DSGVTQTPKHLITATGQRVTLRCSPRSGDLSVYWYQQSLDQGLQFLIQYYNGEERAKGNILERFSAQQFPDLHSELNLSSLELGDSALYFCASSVGITDTQYFGPGTRLTVL.

Many counts were recorded for this clonotype. The rearrangement joins TRBV9 to TRBJ2-7, with 7 bases lining up with TRBD2. V shed 0 bases and J 3 bases; nucleotides not matched to a gene: 6. This CDR3 is built from 15 residues. CDR1 SGDLS and CDR2 YYNGEE come from the germline V gene. CDR3 in amino acids: CASSVAVGLDYEQYF. CDR3 DNA: TGTGCCAGCAGCGTAGCTGTAGGACTAGACTACGAGCAGTACTTC.

The rearrangement uses TRBV6-2 or TRBV6-3 and TRBJ1-4; 10 bases agree with TRBD1. Germline CDR1 MNHEY, CDR2 SVGEGT. V was clipped by 4 bases and J by 2 bases; unmatched bases: 10. This CDR3 has 18 residues. For the CDR3, the DNA is TGTGCCAGCAGTTCGGGAAGACAGGGGGCGCGGACTAATGAAAAACTGTTTTTT. Its translation is CASSSGRQGARTNEKLFF.

In regard to this clonotype: Its ends do not fully match the called genes, so a read error is possible. This rearrangement joins TRBV20-1 to TRBJ1-5; 10 nucleotides line up with TRBD1. CDR3 length: 14 amino acids. Looked up from germline, CDR1 is DFQATT and CDR2 is SNEGSKA (reference sequence). The CDR3 here is CSAMDRGSNQPQHF. CDR3 nucleotide sequence: TGTAGTGCTATGGACAGGGGGAGCAATCAGCCCCAGCATTTT.

The chain has TRBV6-5 and TRBJ1-2, with 8 bases that match TRBD1. The CDR3 runs 14 residues. V lost 6 bases and J lost 5; bases outside the gene matches: 8. Germline CDR1 MNHEY, CDR2 SVGAGI. The CDR3: CASRTGEAMYGYTF. The CDR3 DNA sequence: TGTGCCAGCAGGACAGGGGAAGCTATGTATGGCTACACCTTC.